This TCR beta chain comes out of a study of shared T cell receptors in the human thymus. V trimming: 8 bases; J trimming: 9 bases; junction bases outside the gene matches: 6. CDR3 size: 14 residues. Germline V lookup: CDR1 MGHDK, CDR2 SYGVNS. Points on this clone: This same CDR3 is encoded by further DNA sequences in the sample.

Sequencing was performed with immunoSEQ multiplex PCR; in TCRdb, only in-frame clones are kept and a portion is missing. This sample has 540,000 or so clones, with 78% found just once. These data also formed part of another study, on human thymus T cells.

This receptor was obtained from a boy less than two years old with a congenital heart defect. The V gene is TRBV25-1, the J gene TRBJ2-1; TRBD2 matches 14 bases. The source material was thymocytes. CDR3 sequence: CASEGLAGASEQFF. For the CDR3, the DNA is TGTGCCAGCGAGGGACTAGCGGGAGCTAGTGAGCAGTTCTTC.